This entry is about one T cell receptor beta chain. These data come from a study of Graves' ophthalmopathy and Graves' hyperthyroidism. Whole-study context: In this cohort's terms, stable hyperthyroidism meant no ophthalmopathy by 18 months of follow-up.

The CDR3 covers 13 residues. Trimming pared 7 bases from V and 4 bases from J, leaving 16 bases between. The germline gives CDR1 SQVTM, CDR2 ANQGSEA. The authors amplified TCR beta CDR3 regions from RNA transcripts. The library came from an HTBI-primed first-round RT-PCR and a second-round multiplex PCR. TCRdb analysed the multiplex PCR reads with MiXCR anew, one entry per CDR3 protein. The repertoire has around 1.1 million distinct CDR3 sequences, about two fifths of them found once; the top ten carry 11%. This TCR was sampled from an adult man with Graves' hyperthyroidism. Source material: peripheral blood or thyroid tissue (not recorded which). The chain recombines TRBV29-1 with TRBJ1-2; D might be TRBD1 (5 bases). CDR3 DNA sequence: TGCAGCGGCCCCCGGCAGGGTACCTATGGCTACACCTTC. Its translation is CSGPRQGTYGYTF.